Following are 15 T cell receptor beta chains from one sample sequenced in a study of read filtering for tumor transcriptome and immune sequencing (dated by TCRdb to the early 2020s). Sequenced using an Illumina HiSeq 4000. TCR libraries were constructed from roughly 360 ng RNA using the Immunoverse kit, and molecular barcoded adaptors covering alpha/delta and beta/gamma chains were employed. The public reads were run again by TCRdb, first through fastp at Q25 and then through MiXCR, and only productive beta chains were kept. Entries that share a CDR3 protein sequence are merged under the most common genes and DNA. The sample records more than 35,000 distinct CDR3 sequences, roughly an eighth of which are singletons. 38% of the sample rests with the top ten. Sequencing was done on a sample of a population of CD138-negative cells sorted from bone marrow. Taken with the paper, the label for cell subset or site translates to: bone marrow mononuclear cells depleted of CD138+ plasma/myeloma cells by negative magnetic selection. The receptors were sampled from a donor aged 40 or older with multiple myeloma.

This clonotype has ten or more counts. The chain combines TRBV11-2 with TRBJ2-2, with 7 bases lining up with TRBD2. The CDR3 has 15 residues. V shed 7 bases, J shed 3 bases, and the junction held 8 bases outside the gene matches. Germline values: CDR1 SGHAT, CDR2 FQNNGV. Written as DNA, the CDR3 is TGTGCCAGCACCCACGAGCTAGCGGACACCGGGGAGCTGTTTTTT. It is translated as CASTHELADTGELFF. The full variable domain, completed using reference TRBV11-2 and TRBJ2-2, is EAGVAQSPRYKIIEKRQSVAFWCNPISGHATLYWYQQILGQGPKLLIQFQNNGVVDDSQLPKDRFSAERLKGVDSTLKIQPAKLEDSAVYLCASTHELADTGELFFGEGSRLTVL.

The chain is built from TRBV16 and TRBJ1-5; 8 positions agree with TRBD1. The junction had 5 bases not matched to a gene; V was cut back by 5 bases and J by 5 bases. The germline V gene encodes CDR1 KGHSY and CDR2 FQNENV. The CDR3 length is 14 residues. CDR3 sequence: CASSLTGDYQPQHF. For the CDR3, the DNA is TGTGCCAGCAGCTTGACAGGGGATTATCAGCCCCAGCATTTT.

This rearrangement joins TRBV4-2 to TRBJ1-5, with D possibly being TRBD1 (5 bases). V lost 0 bases, J lost 3 bases, and 9 bases lay in between. This CDR3 comprises 15 residues. Germline CDR1 and CDR2: LGHNA and YNFKEQ. CDR3 residues: CASSQEWGDNQPQHF. The CDR3 nucleotides read TGTGCCAGCAGCCAAGAGTGGGGGGACAATCAGCCCCAGCATTTT.

At least ten counts were recorded for this clonotype. V gene TRBV11-2 combines with J gene TRBJ2-1, with TRBD1 identical over 10 bases. Germline CDR1 and CDR2: SGHAT and FQNNGV. The CDR3 consists of 15 residues. J was trimmed by 6 bases and V by 0 bases; bases with no gene match: 2. CDR3 amino acids: CASSLDRTGGNEQFF. Here the CDR3 DNA reads TGTGCCAGCAGCTTAGATAGGACAGGGGGCAATGAGCAGTTCTTC.

In its sample, this clonotype was seen many times. This chain joins TRBV4-3 and TRBJ2-7, with 8 bases matching TRBD1. Germline loops: CDR1 LGHNA, CDR2 YSLEER. Losses at the gene ends were 0 bases for V and 1 base for J; bases not matched to a gene: 8. The CDR3 consists of 17 residues. CDR3 in DNA: TGCGCCAGCAGCCAAGAGGCAGGGGGCGCCATTTCCTACGAGCAGTACTTC. This encodes CASSQEAGGAISYEQYF.

This clonotype was found many times. V and J are TRBV28 and TRBJ2-1, with 7 bases aligning to TRBD2. J gave up 4 bases and V 6 bases, and 15 bases lay outside the gene matches. Per the germline V gene, CDR1 is MDHEN and CDR2 is SYDVKM. The CDR3 spans 17 residues. Here the CDR3 DNA reads TGTGCCAGCAGACCCAGGAGTAACCGGGAGGCATACAATGAGCAGTTCTTC. Translating it yields CASRPRSNREAYNEQFF.

This clonotype was detected many times. The rearrangement uses TRBV7-2 and TRBJ2-1; 9 bases agree with TRBD2. Looked up from germline, CDR1 is SGHTA and CDR2 is FQGNSA. The CDR3 runs 16 residues. V lost 5 bases and J lost 13; bases outside the gene matches: 18. This CDR3 reads CASSDGPGTSQEGQFF. As DNA, the CDR3 is TGTGCCAGCAGCGATGGGCCGGGGACTAGCCAAGAAGGTCAGTTCTTC.

To note about this clonotype: A much larger clone is a single base away; this may be a read error. The V and J genes are TRBV20-1 and TRBJ2-6; D is uncertain. Trimming took 2 bases from V and 2 from J, leaving 7 bases between them. This CDR3 region has 14 residues. The V gene's germline CDR1 is DFQATT and CDR2 SNEGSKA (reference sequence). The CDR3 DNA sequence: TGCAGTGCTAGACAAATCACTGGGGCCAACGTCCTGACTTTC. Protein sequence: CSARQITGANVLTF.

This clonotype has ten or more counts. J is TRBJ2-5 and V is TRBV24-1; 7 bases align to TRBD1. Looked up from germline, CDR1 is KGHDR and CDR2 is SFDVKD. The CDR3 totals 15 residues. V lost 2 bases and J lost 2; bases outside the gene matches: 4. CDR3 region: CATSDSGQRQETQYF. CDR3 DNA sequence: TGTGCCACCAGTGATTCGGGACAGAGACAAGAGACCCAGTACTTC.

This clonotype has a count of ten or more. The chain employs TRBV20-1 and TRBJ2-1, with D possibly being TRBD1 (5 bases). V lost 0 bases and J lost 8, with 14 bases in between. Germline CDR1 reads DFQATT; CDR2 reads SNEGSKA (reference sequence). CDR3 size: 14 residues. The CDR3 nucleotides are TGCAGTGCTAGAGATCCAGTTGGGGCTTATGAGCAGTTCTTC. Protein sequence: CSARDPVGAYEQFF.

This clonotype showed up many times. A read error may explain this, as a much larger clone is one base away. The V and J genes are TRBV20-1 and TRBJ1-4; D remains ambiguous. The CDR3 runs to 15 residues. From germline, CDR1 is DFQATT and CDR2 SNEGSKA (reference sequence). CDR3 bases: TGCAGTGCTAGTAGGGCGCTGGGCTCTAATGAAGAACTGTTTTTT. Its protein product is CSASRALGSNEELFF.

This clonotype was observed at least ten times. The chain couples TRBV5-1 to TRBJ1-1, with 10 bases lining up with TRBD1. J gave up 11 bases and V 2 bases, and 15 bases lay outside the gene matches. CDR1 is SGHRS and CDR2 is YFSETQ in the germline V gene. The CDR3 extends over 16 amino acids. CDR3 DNA sequence: TGCGCCAGCAGCTTTATAGGGACAGGGGCGTTTGGAGAGGCTTTCTTT. It specifies CASSFIGTGAFGEAFF.

This clonotype was seen at least ten times. The chain recombines TRBV4-1 with TRBJ1-4; D not resolved. CDR3 length equals 12 residues. Germline CDR1 is MGHRA and CDR2 is YSYEKL. V dropped 2 bases and J dropped 6 bases, with 4 bases sitting between them. The CDR3: CASSQPYEKLFF. Here the CDR3 DNA reads TGCGCCAGCAGCCAACCGTATGAAAAACTGTTTTTT.

This clonotype appeared many times. This sequence joins TRBV5-1 and TRBJ2-5; D is ambiguous. Germline CDR1 SGHRS, CDR2 YFSETQ. This CDR3 contains 13 residues. Trimming stripped 0 bases from V and 5 bases from J, with 8 bases between. The chain's CDR3 is CASSLVDRETQYF. The CDR3 nucleotides are TGCGCCAGCAGCTTGGTAGATAGGGAGACCCAGTACTTC.

The V gene is TRBV28, the J gene TRBJ2-3; TRBD1 might be the D (5 bases). The CDR3 consists of 15 residues. The V gene lost 6 bases and the J gene lost 4 bases, with 17 bases spanning the gap. Germline CDR1 is MDHEN and CDR2 is SYDVKM. CDR3 DNA sequence: TGTGCCAGCAGCGGCCCGGCAGGGCTAGCAGATACGCAGTATTTT. Protein sequence: CASSGPAGLADTQYF. The whole variable domain, remainder taken from reference TRBV28 and TRBJ2-3, is DVKVTQSSRYLVKRTGEKVFLECVQDMDHENMFWYRQDPGLGLRLIYFSYDVKMKEKGDIPEGYSVSREKKERFSLILESASTNQTSMYLCASSGPAGLADTQYFGPGTRLTVL.